These 19 T cell receptor beta chains share one sample of origin, sequenced in a study of post-analysis software for immune sequencing data. cDNA libraries of TCR beta carried unique molecular identifiers. TCRdb recomputed calls from the PCR reads with MiXCR, one row per CDR3 protein. The sample yields fewer than 550,000 distinct CDR3 sequences, 30% to 40% seen once. Whole-study findings and limits: In patients, TRBV5-6, TRBV5-1 and TRBV20-1 belonged to five TRBV segments found more frequently than in controls.

For these TCRs, the target antigens are not known. Sequences were obtained from blood. The receptors were gathered from a girl under 18 with multiple sclerosis.

The genes are TRBV5-1 and TRBJ1-6; a weak D match, TRBD1 (6 bases). V lost 1 base and J 8 bases, leaving 19 bases between the germline ends. The CDR3 sequence is 17 residues long. The germline V gene has CDR1 SGHRS and CDR2 YFSETQ. The CDR3 sequence: CASSLRSRGEGYSPLHF. The CDR3 DNA follows: TGCGCCAGCAGCTTGCGGAGCAGGGGCGAGGGATATTCACCCCTCCACTTT.

The chain links TRBV5-6 to TRBJ2-5; D gene uncertain. V lost 0 bases, J lost 1 base, and 13 bases lay in between. Germline lookup yields CDR1 SGHDT and CDR2 YYEEEE. CDR3 size: 16 residues. The CDR3 region has the DNA TGTGCCAGCAGCTTGGGGGCACGGCGGTTCCAAGAGACCCAGTACTTC. It encodes CASSLGARRFQETQYF.

Ten or more counts support this clonotype. This chain links TRBV12-3 or TRBV12-4 with TRBJ2-3; no definite D call. The V end was cut by 6 bases, the J end by 2 bases, with 6 bases between. CDR3 length: 12 residues. The CDR3 bases are TGTGCCAGCAGCTTTGTCACAGATACGCAGTATTTT. Its translation is CASSFVTDTQYF.

The gene calls are TRBV6-6 and TRBJ2-3; the D gene is possibly TRBD2 (6 bases). This CDR3 is built from 14 residues. V was cut by 6 bases and J by 2 bases, with 12 bases left in between. The germline gives CDR1 MNHNY, CDR2 SVGAGI (reference sequence). CDR3 in DNA: TGTGCCAGCAGGGCGGGGCCCTACACAGATACGCAGTATTTT. Residues: CASRAGPYTDTQYF.

The CDR3 bases are TGTGCCAGCTCACCACTTACTAGCGGACAAAACGGGGAGCTGTTTTTT. It encodes CASSPLTSGQNGELFF. The V gene is TRBV18, the J gene TRBJ2-2; 8 nucleotides match TRBD2. J lost 7 bases, V lost 1 base, and 8 bases had no gene match. The CDR3 contains 16 residues. The germline gives CDR1 KGHSH, CDR2 LQKENI.

The J gene is TRBJ2-3, the V gene TRBV29-1; 12 bases are shared with TRBD2. V gave up 5 bases and J gave up 7 bases; unmatched junction bases: 13. This CDR3 is 16 amino acids long. The germline V gene has CDR1 SQVTM and CDR2 ANQGSEA. This chain's CDR3 is CSVLGRTSGVINTQYF. CDR3 bases: TGCAGCGTTTTGGGGAGGACTAGCGGGGTCATAAATACGCAGTATTTT.

The gene calls are TRBV18 and TRBJ2-3, with 9 bases that match TRBD1. The CDR3 totals 15 residues. Losses at the gene ends were 2 bases for V and 5 bases for J; bases not matched to a gene: 5. The V gene's germline CDR1 is KGHSH and CDR2 LQKENI. The CDR3 coding sequence is TGTGCCAGCTCACCAGAACAGGGGGCGAGAGATACGCAGTATTTT. Its translation is CASSPEQGARDTQYF.

The rearrangement uses TRBV7-2 and TRBJ2-7; the match to TRBD2 covers 7 bases. Germline trimming cut 5 bases from V and 3 bases from J; bases unmatched to any gene: 10. This CDR3 contains 15 residues. Germline CDR1 and CDR2: SGHTA and FQGNSA. CDR3 DNA sequence: TGTGCCAGCAGCCCCAATCGGGGGGTCCACTACGAGCAGTACTTC. Translating gives CASSPNRGVHYEQYF.

This chain uses TRBV9 with TRBJ2-3; a weak D match, TRBD1 (5 bases). V was cut by 4 bases and J by 2 bases, with 14 bases left in between. The germline V gene has CDR1 SGDLS and CDR2 YYNGEE. This CDR3 region has 15 residues. For the CDR3, the DNA is TGTGCCAGCAGCCCCAACAGGATAGTCACAGATACGCAGTATTTT. It specifies CASSPNRIVTDTQYF.

The chain carries TRBV5-6 and TRBJ1-2; D unclear. The CDR3 length is 16 residues. V lost 0 bases and J lost 0, with 12 bases in between. Germline assignment: CDR1 SGHDT and CDR2 YYEEEE. In DNA, the CDR3 is TGTGCCAGCAGCTTGGATGTACAGCCTTCTAACTATGGCTACACCTTC. This encodes CASSLDVQPSNYGYTF.

The V call is TRBV27, the J call TRBJ2-6; D is possibly TRBD2 (5 bases). Per germline, CDR1 MNHEY and CDR2 SMNVEV (reference sequence). The CDR3 spans 16 residues. V was pared by 4 bases and J by 2 bases, with 12 bases between. The CDR3, as DNA: TGTGCCAGCAGTTACCGGTCGGGGACTGGGGCCAACGTCCTGACTTTC. Residues: CASSYRSGTGANVLTF.

This clonotype was seen more than once but under ten times. The chain couples TRBV20-1 to TRBJ2-3; 9 bases align to TRBD2. The J segment lost 3 bases and the V segment lost 6 bases, leaving 10 bases of the junction unmatched. This CDR3 comprises 15 residues. Germline V gives CDR1 DFQATT, CDR2 SNEGSKA (reference sequence). The CDR3 nucleotides are TGCAGTGCCCAGGCGGCCCTAGCGGGGACAGATACGCAGTATTTT. It specifies CSAQAALAGTDTQYF.

The gene calls are TRBV7-2 and TRBJ1-2, with D unclear. Germline V lookup: CDR1 SGHTA, CDR2 FQGNSA. The CDR3 contains 14 residues. Trimming cost V 1 base and J 4 bases, with 10 bases left between them. The CDR3 bases are TGTGCCAGCAGCTTAGATTATGGATCCTATGGCTACACCTTC. This encodes CASSLDYGSYGYTF.

This chain connects TRBV7-2 to TRBJ2-7; TRBD1 might be the D (6 bases). V dropped 5 bases and J dropped 5 bases, with 19 bases sitting between them. The CDR3 is made up of 15 amino acids. Germline V gene lookup returns CDR1 SGHTA and CDR2 FQGNSA. This chain's CDR3 is CASSTSGQKVDEQYF. In nucleotides, the CDR3 is TGTGCCAGCAGCACATCGGGACAAAAAGTGGACGAGCAGTACTTC. The full variable domain, with the rest looked up from reference TRBV7-2 and TRBJ2-7, is GAGVSQSPSNKVTEKGKDVELRCDPISGHTALYWYRQSLGQGLEFLIYFQGNSAPDKSGLPSDRFSAERTGGSVSTLTIQRTQQEDSAVYLCASSTSGQKVDEQYFGPGTRLTVT.

The chain employs TRBV20-1 and TRBJ2-7; TRBD1 is a possible D gene (7 bases). This CDR3 is built from 14 residues. Trimming shortened V by 3 bases and J by 0 bases, and 12 bases separated the two germline ends. Germline V gene data show CDR1 as DFQATT and CDR2 as SNEGSKA (reference sequence). This CDR3 reads CSARTGRSSYEQYF. The CDR3 nucleotides read TGCAGTGCTAGGACAGGGAGGAGCTCCTACGAGCAGTACTTC.

The table lists this clonotype with a few counts. This sequence joins TRBV24-1 and TRBJ2-3; 8 bases are a match to TRBD2. The CDR3 is 13 amino acids. Germline CDR1 and CDR2: KGHDR and SFDVKD. V lost 4 bases to trimming and J lost 8 bases; unmatched junction nucleotides: 4. The CDR3 DNA reads as TGTGCCACCAGTGAAGTGCGGGGGGTTACGCAGTATTTT. Its protein product is CATSEVRGVTQYF.

J is TRBJ1-1 and V is TRBV6-2 or TRBV6-3; D is perhaps TRBD1 (5 bases). CDR3 length equals 16 residues. CDR1 MNHEY and CDR2 SVGEGT come from the germline V gene. V gave up 2 bases and J gave up 5 bases, with 18 bases separating them. CDR3 protein: CASSYGGAPGGTEAFF. The CDR3 DNA sequence: TGTGCCAGCAGTTACGGGGGAGCCCCCGGGGGTACTGAAGCTTTCTTT.

This clonotype was seen more than once but under ten times. The rearrangement joins TRBV20-1 to TRBJ2-7; 8 bases align to TRBD1. Germline CDR1 reads DFQATT; CDR2 reads SNEGSKA (reference sequence). CDR3 size: 14 residues. After removal of 1 base from V and 3 bases from J, the junction contained 5 bases not matched to a gene. CDR3 protein: CSARGTGRNYEQYF. For the CDR3, the DNA is TGCAGTGCTAGAGGGACAGGGAGAAACTACGAGCAGTACTTC.

The CDR3 reads CASAGVQGTYGYTF. The DNA of the CDR3 is TGCGCCAGCGCGGGGGTACAGGGGACCTATGGCTACACCTTC. The chain is built from TRBV5-1 and TRBJ1-2, with TRBD1 identical over 7 bases. The CDR3 runs 14 residues. V shed 7 bases, J shed 4 bases, and the junction held 10 bases outside the gene matches. Germline-derived CDR1 and CDR2 are SGHRS and YFSETQ. Filled out from reference TRBV5-1 and TRBJ1-2, the complete variable domain reads KAGVTQTPRYLIKTRGQQVTLSCSPISGHRSVSWYQQTPGQGLQFLFEYFSETQRNKGNFPGRFSGRQFSNSRSEMNVSTLELGDSALYLCASAGVQGTYGYTFGSGTRLTVV.